This note documents a single TCR beta chain sequence. The antigen it recognizes is unknown. Base qualities are not recorded, but no much larger clone differs from it by a single base. Unmatched junction bases come to 9, with V trimmed by 4 bases and J by 8 bases. The CDR3 spans 14 residues, from the cysteine through the phenylalanine. Only the CDR3 portion is preserved as DNA: 42 bases, with reading frame beginning at the first base. In the germline V gene (reference sequence), CDR1 corresponds to DFQATT and CDR2 to SNEGSKA. Explained via the paper, the treatment or condition label denotes: allogeneic hematopoietic cell transplantation with graft depleted of TCRalphabeta T cells and CD19 B cells. Transplant recipients were children who received TCRalphabeta/CD19-depleted allogeneic hematopoietic cell grafts. The library was prepared using PCR. Sequencing was carried out with an Illumina HiSeq 2500. To normalize quantification of the TCRbeta repertoire, the TCR libraries were built with molecular barcoding that relied on unique molecular identifiers. TCRdb passed the public sequencing reads through fastp at Q25 and MiXCR, retaining productive beta sequences. Entries are consolidated by CDR3 protein sequence, retaining the most common genes and DNA. Across this sample there are under 400,000 distinct CDR3 sequences, with 23% seen only once. Approximately 11% of the sample belongs to the ten largest clones.

The data derive from a study of T-cell reconstitution after alpha-beta-depleted transplantation in children (dated by TCRdb to the mid-2010s). Context from the whole study: Using TCR repertoire profiling, the study followed T-cell immune reconstitution in a quantitative way in children after TCRalphabeta/CD19-depleted allogeneic hematopoietic cell transplantation.

General study outcomes and caveats: Apparently early alphabetaT-cell count recovery about two months after transplant reportedly relied on only several hundred rapidly expanded clones derived from non-depleted graft cells. Hyperexpanded clone frequencies declined over subsequent months; after one year, T-cell counts and TCRbeta diversity were mostly attributed to newly produced T cells. In some patients, the high TCRbeta diversity seen at day 60 was put down to recipient T cells and intrathymic progenitors that had survived conditioning.

The TCR comes from a male patient aged 5 to 17 who had a stem cell transplant for acute lymphoblastic leukemia, so the T cells may come from the graft donor. The sequenced sample was PBMCs, mostly from graft donor cells, obtained 180 days after TCRalphabeta/CD19-depleted stem cell transplant. The chain was built from TRBV20-1 and TRBJ2-1; TRBD1 agrees with 9 junctional bases. The DNA sequence is given as TGCAGTGCTAACCGACAGGGGGGGTTCGATGAGCAGTTCTTC. Translated, it gives CSANRQGGFDEQFF.